This entry lists 26 T cell receptor beta chains sequenced from one sample in a study of Graves' ophthalmopathy and Graves' hyperthyroidism. RNA transcripts yielded amplified TCR beta CDR3 regions. First-round RT-PCR with HTBI primers preceded a second-round multiplex PCR. TCRdb itself ran the multiplex PCR reads through MiXCR, one entry per CDR3 protein. Here the sample spans 500,000 to 700,000 distinct CDR3 sequences, under 40% being singletons. The sample consisted of peripheral blood or thyroid tissue (not recorded which). Receptors were obtained from an adult man with Graves' hyperthyroidism.

V is TRBV29-1 and J is TRBJ2-7; D not certain. V lost 7 bases to trimming and J lost 1 base, with 14 bases between them. CDR3 length: 13 amino acids. CDR1 and CDR2 from the germline V gene are SQVTM and ANQGSEA. Here the CDR3 reads CSGASRRSYEQYF. CDR3 nucleotides: TGCAGCGGAGCCTCCAGACGTTCCTACGAGCAGTACTTC.

In this sample, this clonotype turned up many times. The chain combines TRBV20-1 with TRBJ1-5; tentatively, D is TRBD1 (6 bases). V was clipped by 2 bases and J by 7 bases, with 12 bases between them. The CDR3 has 13 amino acids. Germline CDR1 DFQATT, CDR2 SNEGSKA (reference sequence). The CDR3 region is CSARPNRDQPQHF. In nucleotides, the CDR3 is TGCAGTGCTAGACCTAACAGGGACCAGCCCCAGCATTTT.

This clonotype appeared many times. The chain is built from TRBV12-3 or TRBV12-4 and TRBJ1-3, with 7 bases lining up with TRBD1. This CDR3 spans 14 amino acids. The V and J ends lost 6 bases and 2 bases, in that order; junction bases with no gene match: 4. CDR3 in DNA: TGTGCCAGCAGGGGGACAGCAACTGGAAACACCATATATTTT. As protein: CASRGTATGNTIYF.

This clonotype was seen at least ten times. The chain is built from TRBV7-8 and TRBJ2-5; tentatively, D is TRBD1 (6 bases). V was cut by 0 bases and J by 0 bases, with 17 bases left in between. CDR3 length: 18 amino acids. Germline CDR1 SGHVS, CDR2 FQNEAQ. The CDR3 DNA sequence: TGTGCCAGCAGCTTAGCTCCAGGGGCCTTAGGGGACCAAGAGACCCAGTACTTC. This gives the protein CASSLAPGALGDQETQYF.

Remarks on this clonotype: Since a much larger clone is just one base distant, this may be a read error. The V and J genes are TRBV5-6 and TRBJ2-7, with 8 bases lining up with TRBD2. Germline V gene sequence: CDR1 SGHDT, CDR2 YYEEEE. With V trimmed by 0 bases and J by 6 bases, 14 bases remained unmatched. CDR3 length: 17 amino acids. The CDR3 here is CASSLDRPGLVGSEQYF. The CDR3 nucleotides are TGTGCCAGCAGCTTGGACCGACCGGGACTAGTGGGATCCGAGCAGTACTTC.

This clonotype has a count of ten or more. V and J are TRBV11-3 and TRBJ1-2, with TRBD1 matching over 12 bases. Germline V gives CDR1 SGHNT, CDR2 YENEEA. With V trimmed by 5 bases and J by 3 bases, 7 bases remained unmatched. CDR3 length: 16 residues. This CDR3 is CASSRRDRGPYYGYTF. For the CDR3, the DNA is TGTGCCAGCAGCCGCCGGGACAGGGGGCCGTACTATGGCTACACCTTC.

J is TRBJ1-6 and V is TRBV10-3; the match to TRBD1 covers 8 bases. From germline, CDR1 is ENHRY and CDR2 SYGVKD. Trimming removed 5 bases from V and 7 bases from J; junction bases left unmatched: 4. The CDR3 sequence is 14 residues long. The CDR3 here is CAISQGANNSPLHF. The CDR3 DNA follows: TGTGCCATCAGTCAGGGGGCAAACAATTCACCCCTCCACTTT.

This clonotype was found once. The chain employs TRBV2 and TRBJ2-7; perhaps TRBD1 as D (6 bases). Judging by the DNA end, TRBJ2-1 fits better; the J call may be wrong. The CDR3 runs to 14 residues. The V gene's germline CDR1 is SNHLY and CDR2 FYNNEI. The CDR3 reads CASSVQGSGNEQFF. The CDR3 nucleotides are TGTGCCAGCAGTGTACAGGGTAGTGGTAATGAGCAGTTCTTC.

This clonotype was recorded many times. This chain joins TRBV20-1 and TRBJ2-2; D is perhaps TRBD2 (6 bases). The germline V gene encodes CDR1 DFQATT and CDR2 SNEGSKA (reference sequence). V lost 4 bases and J 6 bases, leaving 12 bases between the germline ends. The CDR3 spans 13 residues. The CDR3 nucleotides read TGCAGTGCTACTCTAGCGCCATCCGGGGAGCTGTTTTTT. It encodes CSATLAPSGELFF.

The table lists this clonotype with a few counts. The CDR3 here is CASSQDESGRRNQPQHF. The DNA of the CDR3 is TGTGCCAGCAGCCAAGATGAATCCGGGAGGCGCAATCAGCCCCAGCATTTT. This chain connects TRBV7-8 to TRBJ1-5; no clear D gene. CDR1 and CDR2 (germline): SGHVS, FQNEAQ. This CDR3 spans 17 amino acids. V lost 5 bases to trimming and J lost 2 bases, with 19 bases between them.

On this clonotype itself: Because it lacks the conserved phenylalanine or tryptophan at the end, this CDR3 is likely a read error. The DNA is left out, because the CDR3 cannot be placed on it with certainty; the CDR3 is given as TCRdb lists it. The J gene is TRBJ2-6, the V gene TRBV7-9. Germline V gives CDR1 SEHNR, CDR2 FQNEAQ (reference sequence). The CDR3 length is 8 residues, termini included. Here the CDR3 reads CASSATTS.

Only a few counts were recorded for this clonotype. The chain employs TRBV7-9 and TRBJ1-4, with D possibly being TRBD1 (6 bases). The ends were cut back, 2 bases at V and 8 bases at J, with 9 bases in the middle. Germline lookup yields CDR1 SEHNR and CDR2 FQNEAQ (reference sequence). CDR3 length: 13 residues. CDR3 nucleotides: TGTGCCAGCAGCTTACCAGGGGACGAAAAACTGTTTTTT. As protein: CASSLPGDEKLFF.

This clonotype was detected only a few times. CDR3 nucleotides: TGTGCCAGCAGTTTATCACAGTCCCCGGAGACCCAGTACTTC. Translation gives CASSLSQSPETQYF. This chain connects TRBV7-9 to TRBJ2-5; D ambiguous. Trimming pared 6 bases from V and 5 bases from J, leaving 16 bases between. Germline V gene sequence: CDR1 SEHNR, CDR2 FQNEAQ (reference sequence). The CDR3 sequence is 14 residues long.

V is TRBV6-5 and J is TRBJ1-5; D is ambiguous. V was trimmed by 6 bases and J by 5 bases, leaving 14 bases between them. Germline V gene sequence: CDR1 MNHEY, CDR2 SVGAGI. This CDR3 is 14 amino acids long. CDR3 loop: CASSLMRRDQPQHF. As DNA, the CDR3 is TGTGCCAGCAGCTTAATGAGGCGGGATCAGCCCCAGCATTTT.

With regard to this clonotype: A much larger clone is a single base away; this may be a read error. Because it lacks the conserved phenylalanine or tryptophan at the end, this CDR3 is likely a read error. The chain has TRBV6-1 and TRBJ2-7, with 12 positions matching TRBD2. CDR1 and CDR2 (germline): MNHNS, SASEGT. The length of the CDR3 is 15 residues. With 5 bases clipped from V and 1 base from J, the junction kept 3 bases outside the gene matches. The CDR3 region is CASSSGLAGSYEQYL. The CDR3 DNA follows: TGTGCCAGCAGTTCCGGACTAGCGGGGTCCTACGAGCAGTACCTC.

In regard to this clonotype: A much more abundant neighbour one base away suggests this may be a read error. CDR3 in DNA: TGTGCCAGCAGCGTCTCCGGGGGAGGGCCCTACGAGCAGTTCTTC. Translated: CASSVSGGGPYEQFF. This sequence joins TRBV9 and TRBJ2-7; the match to TRBD2 covers 7 bases. The J call may be incorrect, as the DNA end agrees better with TRBJ2-1. There are 15 residues in the CDR3. In germline, CDR1 is SGDLS, CDR2 YYNGEE.

The chain links TRBV6-1 to TRBJ1-5; maybe TRBD1 (5 bases). There are 15 residues in the CDR3. From germline, CDR1 is MNHNS and CDR2 SASEGT. The V gene lost 5 bases and the J gene lost 3 bases, with 14 bases spanning the gap. In DNA form, the CDR3 reads TGTGCCAGCAGTTACTTCGGGGGTACCAATCAGCCCCAGCATTTT. This translates into CASSYFGGTNQPQHF.

V and J are TRBV25-1 and TRBJ2-5, with D possibly being TRBD2 (6 bases). With 6 bases removed from V and 5 bases from J, the gap between germline ends came to 19 bases. The CDR3 totals 15 residues. Germline V lookup: CDR1 MGHDK, CDR2 SYGVNS. In DNA form, the CDR3 reads TGTGCCAGCAGCTCAGTGTCCTTTGGGGGGGAGACCCAGTACTTC. Translated, it gives CASSSVSFGGETQYF.

CDR3: CATQIAEHTDTQYF. The CDR3, as DNA: TGTGCCACCCAAATAGCGGAGCACACAGATACGCAGTATTTT. V is TRBV24-1 and J is TRBJ2-3; TRBD2 is a possible D gene (6 bases). V was clipped by 9 bases and J by 2 bases, with 14 bases between them. Germline CDR1 KGHDR, CDR2 SFDVKD. The CDR3 has 14 amino acids.

This clonotype turned up a few times. The chain joins TRBV6-1 to TRBJ1-5; 7 positions match TRBD1. CDR1 is MNHNS and CDR2 is SASEGT in the germline V gene. The CDR3 has 18 residues. J lost 0 bases, V lost 6 bases, and 14 bases had no gene match. In nucleotides, the CDR3 is TGTGCCAGCAGCGAGGACCCCGGGACAGACTATAGCAATCAGCCCCAGCATTTT. Translating it yields CASSEDPGTDYSNQPQHF.

The chain employs TRBV2 and TRBJ1-2, with 10 positions matching TRBD1. Looked up from germline, CDR1 is SNHLY and CDR2 is FYNNEI. The CDR3 is 13 amino acids. Unmatched junction bases numbered 5, after V lost 8 bases and J lost 5 bases. CDR3 nucleotides: TGTGCCAGCGGGACAGGGGCGCGGTATGGCTACACCTTC. This codes for CASGTGARYGYTF.

This clonotype was detected only a few times. The chain is built from TRBV5-1 and TRBJ1-2; 7 positions agree with TRBD1. J was trimmed by 4 bases and V by 5 bases; bases with no gene match: 11. The germline gives CDR1 SGHRS, CDR2 YFSETQ. The CDR3 is 15 residues long. CDR3 coding DNA: TGCGCCAGCAGGAACGCCCCGGACAGGAGCTATGGCTACACCTTC. Translated, it gives CASRNAPDRSYGYTF.

The chain has TRBV2 and TRBJ1-2; D unresolved. Germline loops: CDR1 SNHLY, CDR2 FYNNEI. This CDR3 contains 13 residues. Trimming removed 4 bases at V and 4 bases at J, with 10 bases between. The CDR3 DNA reads TGTGCCAGCAGTGTCGACAACTCCTATGGCTACACCTTC. It encodes CASSVDNSYGYTF.

Worth noting for this clonotype: A much more abundant neighbour one base away suggests this may be a read error. The conserved phenylalanine or tryptophan normally closing the CDR3 is absent here, so this likely arose from a read error. The chain has TRBV7-9 and TRBJ2-2, with 7 bases aligning to TRBD2. The germline V gene encodes CDR1 SEHNR and CDR2 FQNEAQ (reference sequence). The CDR3 sequence is 15 residues long. The V and J ends lost 5 bases and 6 bases, in that order; junction bases with no gene match: 9. The DNA for the CDR3 is TGTGCCAGCAGCCCTAGCGGAGTCGGGCCCGGGGAGCTGTTTTTA. Translating gives CASSPSGVGPGELFL.

The genes are TRBV7-8 and TRBJ2-3; 14 bases are shared with TRBD2. CDR1 is SGHVS and CDR2 is FQNEAQ in the germline V gene. The CDR3 extends over 17 amino acids. V trimming: 4 bases; J trimming: 2 bases; junction bases outside the gene matches: 5. CDR3 nucleotide sequence: TGTGCCAGCAGCTCCGGGACTAGCGGGAGCCACACAGATACGCAGTATTTT. Amino acids: CASSSGTSGSHTDTQYF.

The chain recombines TRBV19 with TRBJ1-3; no reliable D call. Trimming removed 2 bases at V and 0 bases at J, with 8 bases between. CDR3 size: 15 residues. Germline lookup yields CDR1 LNHDA and CDR2 SQIVND (reference sequence). The CDR3, as DNA: TGTGCCAGTAGTATATCGACACACTCTGGAAACACCATATATTTT. Translation: CASSISTHSGNTIYF. Variable domain in full (rest from reference TRBV19 and TRBJ1-3): DGGITQSPKYLFRKEGQNVTLSCEQNLNHDAMYWYRQDPGQGLRLIYYSQIVNDFQKGDIAEGYSVSREKKESFPLTVTSAQKNPTAFYLCASSISTHSGNTIYFGEGSWLTVV.